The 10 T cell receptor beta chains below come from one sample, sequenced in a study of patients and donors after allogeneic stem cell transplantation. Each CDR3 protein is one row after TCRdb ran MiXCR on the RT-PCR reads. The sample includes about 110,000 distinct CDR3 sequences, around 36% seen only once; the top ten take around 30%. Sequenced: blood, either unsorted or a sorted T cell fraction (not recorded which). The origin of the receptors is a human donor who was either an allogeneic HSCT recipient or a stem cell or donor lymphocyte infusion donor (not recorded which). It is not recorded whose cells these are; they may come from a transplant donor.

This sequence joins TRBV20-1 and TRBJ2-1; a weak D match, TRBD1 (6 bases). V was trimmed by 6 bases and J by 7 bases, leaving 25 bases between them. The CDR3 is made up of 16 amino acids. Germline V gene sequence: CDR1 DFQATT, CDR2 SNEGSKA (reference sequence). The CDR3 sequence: CSALRASRGFENEQFF. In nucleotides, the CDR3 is TGCAGTGCCTTACGGGCTAGCAGGGGATTTGAGAATGAGCAGTTCTTC.

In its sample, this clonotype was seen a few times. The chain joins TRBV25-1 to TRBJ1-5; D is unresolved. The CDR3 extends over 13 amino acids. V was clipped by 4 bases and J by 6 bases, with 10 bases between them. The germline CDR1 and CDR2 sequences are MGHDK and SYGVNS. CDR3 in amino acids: CASSGDWGQPQHF. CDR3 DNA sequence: TGTGCCAGCAGTGGGGATTGGGGTCAGCCCCAGCATTTT.

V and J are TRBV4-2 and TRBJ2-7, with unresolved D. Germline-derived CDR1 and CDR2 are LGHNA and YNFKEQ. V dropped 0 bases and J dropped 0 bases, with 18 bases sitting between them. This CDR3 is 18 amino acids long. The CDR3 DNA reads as TGTGCCAGCAGCCAAGATCTCCCACGACGGCTGGCCTCCTACGAGCAGTACTTC. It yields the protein CASSQDLPRRLASYEQYF.

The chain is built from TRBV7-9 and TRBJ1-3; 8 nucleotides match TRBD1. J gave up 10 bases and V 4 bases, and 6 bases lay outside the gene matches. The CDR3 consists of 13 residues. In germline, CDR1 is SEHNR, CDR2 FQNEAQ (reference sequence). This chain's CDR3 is CASSSNRGWTIYF. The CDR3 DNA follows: TGTGCCAGCAGCTCCAACAGGGGGTGGACCATATATTTT.

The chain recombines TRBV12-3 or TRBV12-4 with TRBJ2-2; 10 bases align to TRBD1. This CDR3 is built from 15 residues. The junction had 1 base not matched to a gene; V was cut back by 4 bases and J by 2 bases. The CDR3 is CASSWDRGNTGELFF. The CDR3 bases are TGTGCCAGCAGTTGGGACAGGGGAAACACCGGGGAGCTGTTTTTT.

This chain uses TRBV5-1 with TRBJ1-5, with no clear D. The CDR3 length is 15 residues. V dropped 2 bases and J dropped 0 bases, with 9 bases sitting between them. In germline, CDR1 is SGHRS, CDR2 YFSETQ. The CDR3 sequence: CASSFRGDSNQPQHF. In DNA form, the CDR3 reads TGCGCCAGCAGCTTCCGGGGAGATAGCAATCAGCCCCAGCATTTT.

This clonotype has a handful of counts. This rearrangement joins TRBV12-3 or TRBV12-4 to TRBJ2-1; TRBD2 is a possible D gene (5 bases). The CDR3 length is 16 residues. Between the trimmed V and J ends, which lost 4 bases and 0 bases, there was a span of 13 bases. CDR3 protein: CASSSLGGGSYNEQFF. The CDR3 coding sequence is TGTGCCAGCAGTTCTCTGGGCGGAGGCTCCTACAATGAGCAGTTCTTC.

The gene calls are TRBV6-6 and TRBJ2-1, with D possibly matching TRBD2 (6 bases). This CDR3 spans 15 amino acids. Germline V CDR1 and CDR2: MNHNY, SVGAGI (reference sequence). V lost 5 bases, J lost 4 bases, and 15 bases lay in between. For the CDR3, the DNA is TGTGCCAGCAGTGGTCGGGAGCCCCTATACAATGAGCAGTTCTTC. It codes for CASSGREPLYNEQFF.

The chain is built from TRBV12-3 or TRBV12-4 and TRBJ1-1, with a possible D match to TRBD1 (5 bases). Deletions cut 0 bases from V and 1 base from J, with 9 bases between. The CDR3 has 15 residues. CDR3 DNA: TGTGCCAGCAGTTTAGCGCAGGGCGGGAACACTGAAGCTTTCTTT. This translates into CASSLAQGGNTEAFF.

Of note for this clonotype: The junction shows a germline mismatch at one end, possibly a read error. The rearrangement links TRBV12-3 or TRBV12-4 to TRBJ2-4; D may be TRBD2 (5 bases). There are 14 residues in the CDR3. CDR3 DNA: TGTGCCAGCAGTTTAAAGGGAGCCCAAAACATTCAGTACTTC. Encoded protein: CASSLKGAQNIQYF.